The clone carrying this TCR beta chain has ten or more counts. Antigen unknown. This CDR3 is 11 amino acids long. Germline CDR1 is SQVTM and CDR2 is ANQGSEA. Trimming removed 8 bases at V and 13 bases at J, with 18 bases between. The sample is drawn from a study of T cells after yellow fever vaccination. Notes on the study in general: Weaker in magnitude, the secondary response showed a faster peak on day 5 versus 15.

TCRdb re-called the 5' RACE reads with MiXCR, one entry per CDR3 protein. The table has hundreds of thousands of distinct CDR3 sequences, roughly 3.5% seen once; the top ten hold roughly a quarter. This rearrangement joins TRBV29-1 to TRBJ2-1; D remains unclear. The sequencing here drew on PBMCs, taken on the day of the yellow fever booster vaccination. The sequence was obtained from a man in his late teens or twenties who received the YFV17D yellow fever vaccine. The CDR3 DNA reads TGCAGCCCAGCCTCGACCGAGAAACAGTTCTTC. It specifies CSPASTEKQFF.